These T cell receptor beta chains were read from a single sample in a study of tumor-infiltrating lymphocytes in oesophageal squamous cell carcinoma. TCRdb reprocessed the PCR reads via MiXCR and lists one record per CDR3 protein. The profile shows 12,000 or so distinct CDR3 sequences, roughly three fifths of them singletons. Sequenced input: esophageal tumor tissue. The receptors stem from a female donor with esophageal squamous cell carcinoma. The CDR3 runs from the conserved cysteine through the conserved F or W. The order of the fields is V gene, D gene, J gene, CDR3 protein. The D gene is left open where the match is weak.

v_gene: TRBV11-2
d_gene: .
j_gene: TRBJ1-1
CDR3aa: CASSLGDSNTEAFF

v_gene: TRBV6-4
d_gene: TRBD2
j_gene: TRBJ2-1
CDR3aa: CASSDSGVAGGLNEQFF

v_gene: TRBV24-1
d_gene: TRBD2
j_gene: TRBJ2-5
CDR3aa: CATSDPQGLERNEQYF

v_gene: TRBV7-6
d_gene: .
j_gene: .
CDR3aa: CASSPILDGYEQYF

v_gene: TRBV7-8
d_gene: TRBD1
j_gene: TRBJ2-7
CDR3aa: CASSSRDRGDYNEQYF

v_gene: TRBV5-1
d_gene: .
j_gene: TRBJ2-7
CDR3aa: CASSGGEQYF

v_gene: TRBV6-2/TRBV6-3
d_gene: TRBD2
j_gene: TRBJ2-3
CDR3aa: CASSYLGTRLQYF

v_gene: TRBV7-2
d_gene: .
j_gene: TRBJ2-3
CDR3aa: CASSGPGGQDTQYF

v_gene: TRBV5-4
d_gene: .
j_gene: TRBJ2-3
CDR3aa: CASYDRGRPDTQYF

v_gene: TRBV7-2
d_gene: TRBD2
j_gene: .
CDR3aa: CASSSTAGGLSETQYF

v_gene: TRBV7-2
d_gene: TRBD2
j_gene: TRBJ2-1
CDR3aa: CASSLRPSGRMRQETQFF

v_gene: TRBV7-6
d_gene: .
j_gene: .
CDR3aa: CASSPHAETQYF

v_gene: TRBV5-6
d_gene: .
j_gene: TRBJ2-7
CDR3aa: CASSFLGYSSYEQYF

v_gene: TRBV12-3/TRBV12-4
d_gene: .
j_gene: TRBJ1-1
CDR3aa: CASSLRRGTEAFF

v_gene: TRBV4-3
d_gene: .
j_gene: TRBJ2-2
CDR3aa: CASSYSRGGAGELFF

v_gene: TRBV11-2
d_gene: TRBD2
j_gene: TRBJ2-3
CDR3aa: CASRQAGEDTQYF

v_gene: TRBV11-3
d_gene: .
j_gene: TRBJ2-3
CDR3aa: CASSFRRGNADTQYF

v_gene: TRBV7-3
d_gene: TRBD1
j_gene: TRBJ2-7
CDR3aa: CASSSWTGVGSYEQYF

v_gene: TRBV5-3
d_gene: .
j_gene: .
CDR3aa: CASSLAFGQGTGELFF

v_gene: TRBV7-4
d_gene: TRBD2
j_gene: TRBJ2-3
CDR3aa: CASSLGLADTDTQYF

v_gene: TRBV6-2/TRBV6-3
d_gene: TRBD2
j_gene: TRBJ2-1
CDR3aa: CASSYPPLAGGINEQFF

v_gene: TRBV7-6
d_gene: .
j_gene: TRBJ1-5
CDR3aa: CASSLEPGGNQPQHF

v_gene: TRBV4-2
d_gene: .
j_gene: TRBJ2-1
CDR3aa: CASSQVGGLTEQFF

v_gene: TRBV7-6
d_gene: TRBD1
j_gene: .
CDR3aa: CASSLAGGSGWTGGFYEQYF

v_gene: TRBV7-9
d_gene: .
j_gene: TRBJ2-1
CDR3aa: CASSLGLARYNEQFF

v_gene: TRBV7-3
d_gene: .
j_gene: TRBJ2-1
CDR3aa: CASSLGDSLGQFF

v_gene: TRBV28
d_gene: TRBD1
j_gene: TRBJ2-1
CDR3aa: CASSWDSSYNEQFF

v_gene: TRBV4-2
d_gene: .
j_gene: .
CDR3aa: CASSQETTYNEQFF

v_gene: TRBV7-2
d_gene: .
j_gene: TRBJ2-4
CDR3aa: CASSLLAGGGANEQYF

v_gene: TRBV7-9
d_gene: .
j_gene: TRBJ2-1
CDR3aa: CASSLLGGSYNEQFF

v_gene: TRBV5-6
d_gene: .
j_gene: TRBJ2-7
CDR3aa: CASSLWVAGATYEQYF

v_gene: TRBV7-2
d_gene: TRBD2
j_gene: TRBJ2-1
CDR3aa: CASSLKLAGGFNEQFF

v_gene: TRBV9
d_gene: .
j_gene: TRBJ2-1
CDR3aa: CASSPRDWVYHEQFF

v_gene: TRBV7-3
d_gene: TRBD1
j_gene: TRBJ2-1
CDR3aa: CASSLRQGPYNEQFF

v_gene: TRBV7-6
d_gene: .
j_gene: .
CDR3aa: CASSVGETQYF

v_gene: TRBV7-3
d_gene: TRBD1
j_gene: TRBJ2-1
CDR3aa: CASSLWAGGYNEQFF

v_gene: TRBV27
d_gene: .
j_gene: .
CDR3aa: CASSGRHYEQYF

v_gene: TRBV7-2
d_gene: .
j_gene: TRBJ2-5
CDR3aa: CASSLVNSQETQYF

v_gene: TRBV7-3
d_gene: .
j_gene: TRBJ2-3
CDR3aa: CASSLGGAADTQYF

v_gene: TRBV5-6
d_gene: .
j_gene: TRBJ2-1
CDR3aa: CASSLAYEQFF

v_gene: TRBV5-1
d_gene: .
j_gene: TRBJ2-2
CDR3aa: CASSFGGIGTGELFF

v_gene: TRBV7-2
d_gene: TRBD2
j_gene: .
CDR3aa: CASSFPTSGRAYAGEQYF

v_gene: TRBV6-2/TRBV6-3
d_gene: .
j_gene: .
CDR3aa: CASSEGDPHEQFF